Below, one TCR beta chain is given with its context. Its antigen remains unidentified. The record has no base qualities; no much larger clone is one base away. Libraries were constructed by the immunoSEQ multiplex PCR assay. TCR beta CDR3 sequencing was performed on DNA from the cultured, isolated CD4+ T cells. Under the source paper's analysis protocol: Non-productive TCR sequences were removed and reads were trimmed to the CDR3 region, keeping CDR3s of at least 7 amino acids. The MANAFEST web app was used to pick out antigen-specific clonotypes by comparing their expansion in peptide wells with that in reference cultures. For clones to be considered positive, expansion at FDR<0.05 versus reference and all other wells, an odds ratio above 5, and a frequency above 0.1% in two replicate wells were required. Clonotypes significantly expanded in SARS-CoV-2 spike wells and in at least one common cold coronavirus spike condition were defined as cross-reactive. Using the stringdist R package, CDR3 similarity was measured by Levenshtein distance, and unrooted trees were constructed with ape in R 3.6.1. This immuneACCESS table, as held by TCRdb, lists in-frame sequences with V and J called but not all clones. Of the missing ones, under half trace to an unresolved V gene in checked studies; the others have no known cause. V and J calls plus clone size are reproduced from that table; the DNA served to infer D and trimming. Across this sample there are approximately 47,000 clones, with around 76% seen only once. The ten largest make up 12% of the sample.

After less than 13 days of culture, CD4+ T cells were isolated with the EasySep CD4+ T cell isolation kit. PCR-confirmed SARS-CoV-2 infection had occurred in convalescent patients between March and December 2020, before the Alpha, Beta and Delta variants emerged in the United States. On days 3 and 7, half of the culture medium was replaced with fresh IL-2-containing medium. Each peptide stimulation condition was cultured in triplicate wells unless otherwise noted. PBMC were separated from whole blood using Ficoll-Paque Plus gradient centrifugation and were then either cryopreserved at -140C or used fresh. Genomic DNA was extracted from cultured CD4+ T cells with the QIAamp micro DNA kit. This entry is derived from a study of vaccination effects on CD4 cells after COVID-19 (dated by TCRdb to the early 2020s). About the full investigation: The ViraFEST assay stimulated PBMC with viral peptide pools and then used TCR sequencing to identify antigen-specific CD4+ T cell clonotypes by expansion. Participants received two doses of either the BNT162b2 or the mRNA-1273 mRNA SARS-CoV-2 vaccine. Pre-vaccine samples from two convalescent patients were drawn 16 days and one week before the first dose, 142 and 148 days after COVID-19 diagnosis. Each well held two million PBMC cultured in IMDM containing roughly 5% human AB serum, 8.5 to 10 IU/ml IL-2 and gentamicin, along with 10 ug/ml peptides. SARS-CoV-2 spike-specific CD4+ TCR repertoires were compared before and after mRNA vaccination in COVID-19 convalescent patients and in infection-naive vaccine recipients. A total of over nine COVID-19 convalescent patients and a handful of SARS-CoV-2-naive healthy vaccine recipients were included in the full study. Cultures from other donors in the study were sequenced using the Oncomine TCR Beta short-read assay on an Illumina iSeq 100.

Inclusive of the bounding cysteine and phenylalanine, the CDR3 is 16 residues long. The read is trimmed to its CDR3 DNA, 48 bases read in frame from base 1. CDR1 is given as LGHDT and CDR2 as YNNKEL, both from the germline V gene (reference sequence). Trimmed from V: 6 bases; trimmed from J: 0 bases; junction bases lacking a gene match: 7. Summary of the overall study and its limitations: Marked clonal contraction was observed in both infection-induced and vaccine-induced clones at late post-vaccination timepoints, consistent with waning T cell responses. Among convalescent patients, the spike-reactive repertoire after vaccination was made up mainly of new vaccine-induced clones that were largely distinct from the clones induced by infection. Only a small number of convalescent patients were included, and no early post-infection timepoints were available, which limited the study.

The receptor comes from a human donor who had a prior SARS-CoV-2 infection. Rearrangement joined TRBV3-1 (or the pseudogene TRBV3-2) to TRBJ2-5, with 10 junctional bases fitting TRBD2. Sequencing was performed on CD4+ T cells from PBMCs cultured without peptide, taken before COVID-19 vaccination. The sequence in DNA is TGTGCCAGCAGGGGACGACTAGCGGGTAACCAAGAGACCCAGTACTTC. This yields the protein CASRGRLAGNQETQYF.